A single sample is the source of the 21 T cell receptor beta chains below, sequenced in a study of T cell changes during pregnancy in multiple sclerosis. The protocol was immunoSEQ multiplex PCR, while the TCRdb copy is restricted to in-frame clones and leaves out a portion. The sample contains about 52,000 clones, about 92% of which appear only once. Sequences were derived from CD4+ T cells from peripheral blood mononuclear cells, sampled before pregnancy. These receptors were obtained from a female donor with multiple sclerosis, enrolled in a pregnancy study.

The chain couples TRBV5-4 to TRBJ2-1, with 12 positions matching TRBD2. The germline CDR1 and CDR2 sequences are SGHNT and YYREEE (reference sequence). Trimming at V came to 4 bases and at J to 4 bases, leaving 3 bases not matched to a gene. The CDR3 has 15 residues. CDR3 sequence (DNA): TGTGCCAGCAGCCCGACTAGCGGGAGTTACAATGAGCAGTTCTTC. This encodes CASSPTSGSYNEQFF.

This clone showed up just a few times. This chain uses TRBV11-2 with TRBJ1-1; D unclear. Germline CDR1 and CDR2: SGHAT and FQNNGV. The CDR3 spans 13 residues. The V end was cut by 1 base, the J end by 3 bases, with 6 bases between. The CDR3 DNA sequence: TGTGCCAGCAGCTTAGCGCAGGACACTGAAGCTTTCTTT. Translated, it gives CASSLAQDTEAFF.

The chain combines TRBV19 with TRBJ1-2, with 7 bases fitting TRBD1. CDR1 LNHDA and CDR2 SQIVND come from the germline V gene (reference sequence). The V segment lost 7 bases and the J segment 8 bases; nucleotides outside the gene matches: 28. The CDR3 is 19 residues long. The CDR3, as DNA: TGTGCCAGTAATAGGGGGAGTCTAAACACCGGGACAGCAATGAAAGGCTACACCTTC. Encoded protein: CASNRGSLNTGTAMKGYTF. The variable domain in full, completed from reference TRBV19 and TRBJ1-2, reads DGGITQSPKYLFRKEGQNVTLSCEQNLNHDAMYWYRQDPGQGLRLIYYSQIVNDFQKGDIAEGYSVSREKKESFPLTVTSAQKNPTAFYLCASNRGSLNTGTAMKGYTFGSGTRLTVV.

Here the CDR3 reads CASSELSTGGKFF. CDR3 coding DNA: TGTGCCAGCAGTGAATTATCTACAGGGGGCAAGTTCTTC. The V gene is TRBV6-4, the J gene TRBJ2-1, with TRBD1 matching over 9 bases. The V and J ends lost 3 bases and 14 bases, in that order; junction bases with no gene match: 8. The germline CDR1 and CDR2 sequences are MRHNA and SNTAGT. The CDR3 contains 13 residues.

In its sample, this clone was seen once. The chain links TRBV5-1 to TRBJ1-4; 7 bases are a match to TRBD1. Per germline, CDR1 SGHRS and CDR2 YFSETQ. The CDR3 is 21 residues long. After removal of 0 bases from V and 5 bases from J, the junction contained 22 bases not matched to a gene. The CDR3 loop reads CASSLGVEANRGRRANEKLFF. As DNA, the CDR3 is TGCGCCAGCAGCTTGGGGGTCGAGGCCAACAGGGGAAGGAGGGCAAATGAAAAACTGTTTTTT.

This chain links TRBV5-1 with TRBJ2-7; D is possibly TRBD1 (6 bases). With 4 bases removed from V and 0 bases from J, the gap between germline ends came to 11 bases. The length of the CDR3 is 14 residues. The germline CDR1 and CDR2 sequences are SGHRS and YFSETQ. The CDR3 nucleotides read TGCGCCAGCAGCCGAGGACAGAGCTCCTACGAGCAGTACTTC. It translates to CASSRGQSSYEQYF.

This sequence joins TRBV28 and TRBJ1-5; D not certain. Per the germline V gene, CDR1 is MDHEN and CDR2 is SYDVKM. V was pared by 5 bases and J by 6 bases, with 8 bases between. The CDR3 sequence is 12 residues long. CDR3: CASSRGSQPQHF. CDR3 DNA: TGTGCCAGCAGTCGGGGAAGTCAGCCCCAGCATTTT. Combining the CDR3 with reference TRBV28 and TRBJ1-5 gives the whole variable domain DVKVTQSSRYLVKRTGEKVFLECVQDMDHENMFWYRQDPGLGLRLIYFSYDVKMKEKGDIPEGYSVSREKKERFSLILESASTNQTSMYLCASSRGSQPQHFGDGTRLSIL.

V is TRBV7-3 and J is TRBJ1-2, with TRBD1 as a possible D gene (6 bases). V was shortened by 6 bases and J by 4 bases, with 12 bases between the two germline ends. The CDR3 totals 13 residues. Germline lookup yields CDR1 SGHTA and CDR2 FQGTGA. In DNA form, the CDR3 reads TGTGCCAGCAGTCGAGGGGGTGCCTATGGCTACACCTTC. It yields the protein CASSRGGAYGYTF.

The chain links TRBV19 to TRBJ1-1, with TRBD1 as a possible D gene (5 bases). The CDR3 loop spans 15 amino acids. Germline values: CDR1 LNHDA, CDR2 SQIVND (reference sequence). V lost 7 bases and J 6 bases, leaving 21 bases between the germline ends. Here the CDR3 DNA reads TGTGCCAGTATCAACCCCGGCAGGGCTAACCCTGAAGCTTTCTTT. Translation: CASINPGRANPEAFF.

CDR3 sequence (DNA): TGTGCCTGGAGGGGGCCCGGGCAGGGGCTAACCTACGAGCAGTACTTC. Amino acids: CAWRGPGQGLTYEQYF. V gene TRBV30 combines with J gene TRBJ2-7; the D gene is possibly TRBD1 (6 bases). This CDR3 has 16 amino acids. In germline, CDR1 is GTSNPN, CDR2 SVGIG (reference sequence). With 3 bases removed from V and 2 bases from J, the gap between germline ends came to 20 bases. The entire variable domain, with the rest obtained from reference TRBV30 and TRBJ2-7, is as follows: SQTIHQWPATLVQPVGSPLSLECTVEGTSNPNLYWYRQAAGRGLQLLFYSVGIGQISSEVPQNLSASRPQDRQFILSSKKLLLSDSGFYLCAWRGPGQGLTYEQYFGPGTRLTVT.

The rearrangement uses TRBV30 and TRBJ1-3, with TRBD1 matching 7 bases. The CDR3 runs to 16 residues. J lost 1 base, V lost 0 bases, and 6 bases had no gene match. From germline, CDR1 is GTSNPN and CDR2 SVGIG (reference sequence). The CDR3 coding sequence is TGTGCCTGGAGTGTAGCGCAGGGGGTTTCTGGAAACACCATATATTTT. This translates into CAWSVAQGVSGNTIYF.

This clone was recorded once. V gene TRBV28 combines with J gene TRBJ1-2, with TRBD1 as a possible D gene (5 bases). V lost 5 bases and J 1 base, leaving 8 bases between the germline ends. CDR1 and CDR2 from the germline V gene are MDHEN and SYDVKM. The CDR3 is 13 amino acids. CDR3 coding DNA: TGTGCCAGCAGTACACAGGTTAACTATGGCTACACCTTC. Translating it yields CASSTQVNYGYTF.

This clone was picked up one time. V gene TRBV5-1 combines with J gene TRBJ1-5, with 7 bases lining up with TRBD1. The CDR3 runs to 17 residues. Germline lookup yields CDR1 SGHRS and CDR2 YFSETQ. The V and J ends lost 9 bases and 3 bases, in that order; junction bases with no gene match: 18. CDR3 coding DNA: TGCGCCATCGGGGGAACCCACAGGGGACGGAACAATCAGCCCCAGCATTTT. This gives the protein CAIGGTHRGRNNQPQHF.

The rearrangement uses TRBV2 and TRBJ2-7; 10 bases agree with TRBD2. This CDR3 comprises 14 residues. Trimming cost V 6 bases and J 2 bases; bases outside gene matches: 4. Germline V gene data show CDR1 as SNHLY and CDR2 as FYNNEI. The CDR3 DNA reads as TGTGCCAGCAGGTTAGCGGGAGGCACCTACGAGCAGTACTTC. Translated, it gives CASRLAGGTYEQYF.

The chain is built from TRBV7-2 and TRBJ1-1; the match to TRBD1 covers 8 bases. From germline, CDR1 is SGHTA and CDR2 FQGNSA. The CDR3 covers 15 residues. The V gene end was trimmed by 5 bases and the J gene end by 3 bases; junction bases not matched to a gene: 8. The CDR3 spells CASSVNRGRYTEAFF. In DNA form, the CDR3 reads TGTGCCAGCAGCGTGAACAGGGGGAGGTACACTGAAGCTTTCTTT.

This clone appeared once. The DNA for the CDR3 is TGTGCCAGTACCTTTAAGGGCACAGGTGAGAACACTGAAGCTTTCTTT. Translation gives CASTFKGTGENTEAFF. The rearrangement joins TRBV19 to TRBJ1-1; TRBD1 might be the D (5 bases). The CDR3 is 16 residues long. V was shortened by 7 bases and J by 1 base, with 19 bases between the two germline ends. The germline gives CDR1 LNHDA, CDR2 SQIVND (reference sequence).

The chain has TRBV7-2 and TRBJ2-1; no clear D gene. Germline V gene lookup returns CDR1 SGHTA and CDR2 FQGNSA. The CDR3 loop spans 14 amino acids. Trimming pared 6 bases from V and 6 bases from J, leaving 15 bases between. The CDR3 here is CASSNGLVGNEQFF. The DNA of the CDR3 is TGTGCCAGCAGTAACGGCCTAGTGGGCAATGAGCAGTTCTTC.

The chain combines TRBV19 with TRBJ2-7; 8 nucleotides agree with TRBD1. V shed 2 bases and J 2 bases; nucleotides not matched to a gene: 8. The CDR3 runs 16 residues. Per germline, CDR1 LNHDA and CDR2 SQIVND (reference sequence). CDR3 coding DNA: TGTGCCAGTAGTATACGGACAGGGTATAGTCCCTACGAGCAGTACTTC. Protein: CASSIRTGYSPYEQYF. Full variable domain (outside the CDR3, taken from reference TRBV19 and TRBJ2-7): DGGITQSPKYLFRKEGQNVTLSCEQNLNHDAMYWYRQDPGQGLRLIYYSQIVNDFQKGDIAEGYSVSREKKESFPLTVTSAQKNPTAFYLCASSIRTGYSPYEQYFGPGTRLTVT.

CDR3 coding DNA: TGTGCCTGGAGTGCGACCTTCCGGGACAGGGGGACTGAAGCTTTCTTT. Its protein product is CAWSATFRDRGTEAFF. The chain recombines TRBV30 with TRBJ1-1; 11 bases match TRBD1. V was pared by 1 base and J by 5 bases, with 9 bases of the junction left unmatched. The CDR3 consists of 16 residues. Per germline, CDR1 GTSNPN and CDR2 SVGIG (reference sequence). Drawing the rest from reference TRBV30 and TRBJ1-1, the complete variable domain is SQTIHQWPATLVQPVGSPLSLECTVEGTSNPNLYWYRQAAGRGLQLLFYSVGIGQISSEVPQNLSASRPQDRQFILSSKKLLLSDSGFYLCAWSATFRDRGTEAFFGQGTRLTVV.

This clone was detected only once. The CDR3 coding sequence is TGCGCCAGCAGCCAAGATGGCGGGAGGGCCTACAATGAGCAGTTCTTC. Protein product: CASSQDGGRAYNEQFF. The chain links TRBV4-1 to TRBJ2-1, with 9 bases that match TRBD2. The germline gives CDR1 MGHRA, CDR2 YSYEKL. The CDR3 runs 16 residues. The trim removed 0 bases at V and 2 bases at J, leaving 2 bases unmatched.

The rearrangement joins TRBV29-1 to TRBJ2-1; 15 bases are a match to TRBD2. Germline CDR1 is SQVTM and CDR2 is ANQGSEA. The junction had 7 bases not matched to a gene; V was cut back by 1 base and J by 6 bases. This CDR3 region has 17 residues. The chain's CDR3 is CSVEGPGTSGRFNEQFF. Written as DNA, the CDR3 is TGCAGCGTTGAAGGTCCCGGGACTAGCGGGAGGTTCAATGAGCAGTTCTTC.